The 8 T cell receptor beta chains below come from one sample, sequenced in a study of CD8 T cells in ankylosing spondylitis. Each CDR3 protein is one row after TCRdb ran MiXCR on the 5' RACE reads. The sample shows some 220,000 distinct CDR3 sequences, roughly 6.6% of them seen only once. Findings and caveats of the study: Fewer than 10 highly homologous variants made up a TCR beta motif that seemed to typify ankylosing spondylitis blood.

These receptors' antigens are unknown. Sequencing input: blood, either unsorted or a sorted T cell fraction (not recorded which). The source of these receptors is a male donor with ankylosing spondylitis.

This clonotype was observed a few times. The chain links TRBV6-2 or TRBV6-3 to TRBJ2-3; D may be TRBD1 (5 bases). Trimming removed 5 bases from V and 1 base from J, with 13 bases in between. Looked up from germline, CDR1 is MNHEY and CDR2 is SVGEGT. CDR3 length equals 15 residues. The CDR3 sequence: CASSITRQRTDTQYF. The CDR3 DNA reads as TGTGCCAGCAGTATCACCAGACAGCGCACAGATACGCAGTATTTT.

This clonotype was seen repeatedly, ten times or more. V usage is TRBV5-1 and J usage is TRBJ2-5; no clear D. Trimming took 0 bases from V and 5 from J, leaving 8 bases between them. The germline V gene has CDR1 SGHRS and CDR2 YFSETQ. The CDR3 runs 13 residues. The CDR3 DNA reads TGCGCCAGCAGCTTGGAGTGGCGGGAGACCCAGTACTTC. It codes for CASSLEWRETQYF.

This clonotype was recorded at least ten times. The chain employs TRBV7-3 and TRBJ1-2, with D possibly being TRBD1 (6 bases). Trimming cost V 0 bases and J 3 bases, with 11 bases left between them. Per germline, CDR1 SGHTA and CDR2 FQGTGA. The CDR3 spans 15 residues. The CDR3 protein is CASSLTSHRDYGYTF. CDR3 sequence (DNA): TGTGCCAGCAGCTTAACATCCCACAGGGACTATGGCTACACCTTC.

The chain recombines TRBV12-5 with TRBJ2-2; no definite D call. The CDR3 contains 14 residues. Trimming took 2 bases from V and 4 from J, leaving 8 bases between them. Looked up from germline, CDR1 is LGHNT and CDR2 is FRNRAP. In DNA, the CDR3 is TGTGCTAGTGGTTTGTGGAACCCCACCGGGGAGCTGTTTTTT. This encodes CASGLWNPTGELFF.

This chain uses TRBV6-5 with TRBJ2-4; D not certain. The germline V gene has CDR1 MNHEY and CDR2 SVGAGI. The CDR3 consists of 15 residues. V lost 4 bases to trimming and J lost 6 bases, with 16 bases between them. The CDR3 region has the DNA TGTGCCAGCAGTTCAGAATGGCAGGCTGGAAACATTCAGTACTTC. Its protein product is CASSSEWQAGNIQYF.

The chain is built from TRBV6-2 or TRBV6-3 and TRBJ2-1, with TRBD2 identical over 15 bases. V lost 2 bases and J lost 13; bases outside the gene matches: 9. The CDR3 is 16 residues long. Germline loops: CDR1 MNHEY, CDR2 SVGEGT. CDR3: CASSYLGLAGGRNQFF. CDR3 DNA: TGTGCCAGCAGTTACCTCGGACTAGCGGGAGGGCGTAACCAGTTCTTC.

This clonotype was recorded at least ten times. This chain joins TRBV20-1 and TRBJ2-3; the match to TRBD2 covers 8 bases. The J segment lost 2 bases and the V segment lost 3 bases, leaving 7 bases of the junction unmatched. The CDR3 consists of 15 residues. Germline CDR1 is DFQATT and CDR2 is SNEGSKA (reference sequence). CDR3 sequence reads: CSASRRGENTDTQYF. DNA for the CDR3: TGCAGTGCTAGTAGGCGGGGGGAAAACACAGATACGCAGTATTTT.

This clonotype was observed many times. V usage is TRBV6-2 or TRBV6-3 and J usage is TRBJ1-1, with a weak D call TRBD1 (5 bases). V lost 0 bases, J lost 4 bases, and 12 bases lay in between. CDR3 length: 15 amino acids. Germline-derived CDR1 and CDR2 are MNHEY and SVGEGT. The CDR3 sequence: CASSYSERGRTEAFF. The CDR3 DNA is TGTGCCAGCAGTTACTCGGAGAGGGGCCGCACTGAAGCTTTCTTT.